This TCR beta chain stems from a study of blood T cells in healthy people across ages (dated by TCRdb to between 2014 and 2017). Describing the broader study: In model experiments, roughly one uniquely barcoded TCR beta cDNA molecule per two T cells was captured by template switching. Using deep sequencing normalized with unique cDNA molecular identifiers, the study measured how TCR beta repertoire diversity changes with age. Four age groups were formed from the donors: young (average approximately 16 years), middle-aged (approximately 40), aged (around 62) and long-lived (more than 75). The study analyzed two additional independent replicas of 1 million unique cDNA reads from the same blood draw for two donors, one aged 18 to 30 and one aged 80 or older.

This clonotype occurred a few times. Its antigen remains undetermined. Base quality data are lacking; no much larger clone is found one base away. The donors were 40 or so Caucasian individuals from Russia, aged roughly 6 to 100 years, who were systemically healthy. Each donor gave about 9.8 milliliters of peripheral blood, drawn into EDTA-treated Vacutainer tubes. Ficoll-Paque density-gradient centrifugation was used to isolate PBMCs, with at least 7 million per sample. Total RNA, at least 5 micrograms per sample, was extracted from PBMCs with Trizol reagent. For every donor, flow cytometry on a PBMC aliquot measured the percentage of naive CD45RAhigh/CD27high T cells. The receptor library was made with 5' RACE. Sequencing was performed on an Illumina HiSeq 2500. A second PCR of about 7 to 12 cycles was performed with a sample-barcoded 5' primer and a J-beta primer mix. A template-switch 5' adaptor carrying 12 random nucleotides introduced a unique molecular identifier onto each TCR beta cDNA molecule. Each sample yielded at least 3 million CDR3-containing paired-end reads. First-strand cDNA was synthesized from all RNA with the Mint cDNA synthesis kit, primed by a TRBC-specific oligonucleotide. Following uracil-DNA glycosylase treatment, all cDNA underwent a first 18-cycle PCR with the universal primers M1SS and BC2_uni_R. Per the source publication's procedure: For normalization, 1 million high-quality reads, each with a distinct molecular identifier, were randomly selected from each sample. Instead of being binned into consensus sequences, reads with shared molecular identifiers were discarded. MiTCR, with a Q25 quality threshold and the strictest error-elimination algorithm, was used for CDR3 identification, clonotype clustering and error correction. A nonparametric unseen species model using Euler transformation provided a lower-bound estimate of total TCR beta diversity. TCRdb applied fastp at Q25 and MiXCR to the public reads, then kept only in-frame beta chains. Rows are unified per CDR3 protein, each entry keeping the most common DNA and genes. TCRdb, rather than the study authors, made the V and J calls. Within this sample are about 930,000 distinct CDR3 sequences, with around 29% of them counted one time only. Jointly, the top ten make up about a tenth of the sample.

The CDR3 sequence holds 18 residues, the cysteine and phenylalanine included. Here the CDR3 DNA is all that survives: 54 bases in frame from base 1. V trim: 3 bases; J trim: 3 bases; unmatched bases: 13. In the germline V gene, CDR1 corresponds to SGHVS and CDR2 to FQNEAQ. On the study overall, not on this receptor specifically: Compared with the aged group, the long-lived group had more naive CD4+ T cells, fewer expanded clones and increased TCR diversity, a pattern suggesting age selection. Because profiling used bulk unsorted PBMCs, naive and antigen-experienced compartments could not be compared conclusively. Because donor CMV infection status was unknown, age-related changes in expanded clonotypes were potentially confounded. As age increased, observed TCR beta diversity per million T cells dropped in a roughly linear way, and a significant reduction was already evident by age around 41. Total diversity estimates from one million sequenced T cells were considered lower bounds and underestimates. There was a strong correlation between observed TCR beta diversity and the percentage of naive T cells measured by flow cytometry.

The same specimen was also included in a second study, on T cells of mothers and their children. The second study, in turn, reports: Nine systemically healthy Caucasian individuals, comprising three mothers and their six children, were included as donors. cDNA synthesis consumed the entire amount of extracted RNA, loaded at 1.5 ug RNA in each 15 ul reaction. In the second PCR, the M1S primer introduced both the sample barcodes and 2-4 random nucleotides. More than 9.5 million TCR beta CDR3 reads were obtained from each mother, and approximately 3 million reads were obtained from each child. TCR recombination output is similarly shaped by thymic selection in related and unrelated pairs, with a minor effect exerted by inherited differences. Normalized repertoire overlap in related mother-child pairs was always slightly higher than in unrelated mother-child pairs, but the difference was never significant. No persistent microchimeric T cell clones were detected, at a sensitivity of roughly 96 clones per million clonotypes. In the study, deep NGS was used to compare the TCR beta repertoires of mothers and children, and features distinguishing related mother-child pairs from unrelated individuals were sought. Mothers averaged around 40 +/- 4 years of age and children averaged around 10 +/- 4 years. After adapters were ligated using NEBNext reagents, the libraries underwent 100+100 nt paired-end sequencing on an Illumina HiSeq 2000. To prevent cross-contamination, the mother and child libraries were prepared one month apart and sequenced in separate runs. Each donor had between roughly 450,000 and 2,300,000 distinct TCR beta clonotypes identified. Naive TCR beta clonotypes were estimated from low-frequency clonotypes matched to each donor's FACS-determined naive share, without sorting.

The rearranged segments are TRBV7-8 and TRBJ1-2, with 10 bases aligning to TRBD1. The clonotype comes from a woman aged 40-49 years in good health. The sequenced sample consisted of blood. The DNA sequence reads TGTGCCAGCAGCTTTTCCCGGGACAGGGGATTGCTCGACTATGGCTACACCTTC. It codes for CASSFSRDRGLLDYGYTF.